The present TCR beta chain was sequenced within a study of cytomegalovirus exposure and HLA in healthy donors. About the study: The same platform as the 650 to 700 first-cohort repertoires was used for the 90 to 150 validation repertoires, a later analysis reported.

Points from the study as a whole: It was found in a later analysis that first-cohort TCR clusters tended to co-occur in the 90 to 150 validation repertoires.

Clones were read by immunoSEQ multiplex PCR, and TCRdb kept only the in-frame ones, dropping some. The sample includes 200,000 or so clones, around 90% of them seen just once. J was trimmed by 4 bases and V by 3 bases; bases with no gene match: 3. The germline V gene has CDR1 SEHNR and CDR2 FQNEAQ (reference sequence). This CDR3 contains 14 residues. This clone has a single count. What it binds is not known. V is TRBV7-9 and J is TRBJ2-7, with 10 bases identical to TRBD2. Sequencing was performed on PBMCs. This receptor was obtained from a young woman in good health and CMV-seronegative. DNA of the CDR3: TGTGCCAGCAGCTTCATAGCGGGAGGTTACGAGCAGTACTTC. Residues: CASSFIAGGYEQYF.